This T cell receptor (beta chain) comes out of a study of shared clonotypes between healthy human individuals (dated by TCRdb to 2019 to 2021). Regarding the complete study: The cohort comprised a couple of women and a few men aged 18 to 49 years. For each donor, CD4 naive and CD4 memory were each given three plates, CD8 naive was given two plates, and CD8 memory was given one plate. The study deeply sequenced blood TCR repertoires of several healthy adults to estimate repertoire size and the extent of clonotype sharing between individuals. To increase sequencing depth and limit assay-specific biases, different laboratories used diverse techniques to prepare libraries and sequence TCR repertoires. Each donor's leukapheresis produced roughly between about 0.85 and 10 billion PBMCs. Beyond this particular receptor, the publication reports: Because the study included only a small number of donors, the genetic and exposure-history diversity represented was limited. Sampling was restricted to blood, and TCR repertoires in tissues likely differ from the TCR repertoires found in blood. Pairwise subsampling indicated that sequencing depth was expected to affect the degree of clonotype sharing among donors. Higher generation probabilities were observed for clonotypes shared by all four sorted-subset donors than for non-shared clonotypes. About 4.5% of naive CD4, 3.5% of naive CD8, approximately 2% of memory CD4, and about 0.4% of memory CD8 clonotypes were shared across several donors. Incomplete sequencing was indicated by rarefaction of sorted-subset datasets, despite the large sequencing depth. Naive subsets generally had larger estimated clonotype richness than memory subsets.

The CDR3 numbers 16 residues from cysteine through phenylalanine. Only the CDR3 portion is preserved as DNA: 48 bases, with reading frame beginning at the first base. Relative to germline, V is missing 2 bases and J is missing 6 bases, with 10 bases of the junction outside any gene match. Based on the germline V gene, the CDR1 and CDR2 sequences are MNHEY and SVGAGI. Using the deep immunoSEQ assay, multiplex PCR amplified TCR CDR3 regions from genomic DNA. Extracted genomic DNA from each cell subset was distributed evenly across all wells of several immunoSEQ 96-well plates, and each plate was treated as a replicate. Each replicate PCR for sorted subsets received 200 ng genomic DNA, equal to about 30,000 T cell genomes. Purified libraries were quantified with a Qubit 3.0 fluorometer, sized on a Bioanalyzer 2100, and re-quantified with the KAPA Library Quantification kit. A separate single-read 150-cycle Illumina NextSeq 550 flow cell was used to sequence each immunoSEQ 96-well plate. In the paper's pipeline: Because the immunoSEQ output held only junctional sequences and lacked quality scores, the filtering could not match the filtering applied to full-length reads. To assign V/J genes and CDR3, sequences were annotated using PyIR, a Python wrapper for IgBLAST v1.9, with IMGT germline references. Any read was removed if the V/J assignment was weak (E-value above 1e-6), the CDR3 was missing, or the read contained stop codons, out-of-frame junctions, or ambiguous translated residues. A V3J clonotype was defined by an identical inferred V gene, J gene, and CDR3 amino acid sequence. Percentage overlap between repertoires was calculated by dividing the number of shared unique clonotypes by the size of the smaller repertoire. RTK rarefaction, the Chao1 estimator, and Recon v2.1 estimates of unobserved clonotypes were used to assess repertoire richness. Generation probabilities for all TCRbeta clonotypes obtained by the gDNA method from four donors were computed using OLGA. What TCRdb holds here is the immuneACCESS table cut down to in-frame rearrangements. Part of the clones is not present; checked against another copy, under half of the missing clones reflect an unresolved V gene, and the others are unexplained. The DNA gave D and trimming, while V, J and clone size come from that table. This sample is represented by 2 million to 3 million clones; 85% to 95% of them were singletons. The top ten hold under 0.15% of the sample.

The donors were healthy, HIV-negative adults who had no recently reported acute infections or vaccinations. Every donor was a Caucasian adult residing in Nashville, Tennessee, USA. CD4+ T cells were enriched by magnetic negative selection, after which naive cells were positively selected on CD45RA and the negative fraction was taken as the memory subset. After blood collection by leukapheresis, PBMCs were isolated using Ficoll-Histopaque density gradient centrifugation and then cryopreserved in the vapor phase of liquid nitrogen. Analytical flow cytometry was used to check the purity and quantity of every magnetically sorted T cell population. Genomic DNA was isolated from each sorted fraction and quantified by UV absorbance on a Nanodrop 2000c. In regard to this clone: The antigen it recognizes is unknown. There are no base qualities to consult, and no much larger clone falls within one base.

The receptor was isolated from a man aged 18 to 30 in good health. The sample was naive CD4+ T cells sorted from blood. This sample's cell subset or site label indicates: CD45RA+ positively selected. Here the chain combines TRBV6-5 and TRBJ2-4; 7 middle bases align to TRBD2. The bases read TGTGCCAGCAGTTACGGGCCTAGCGGAGGGAGAAACATTCAGTACTTC. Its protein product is CASSYGPSGGRNIQYF.